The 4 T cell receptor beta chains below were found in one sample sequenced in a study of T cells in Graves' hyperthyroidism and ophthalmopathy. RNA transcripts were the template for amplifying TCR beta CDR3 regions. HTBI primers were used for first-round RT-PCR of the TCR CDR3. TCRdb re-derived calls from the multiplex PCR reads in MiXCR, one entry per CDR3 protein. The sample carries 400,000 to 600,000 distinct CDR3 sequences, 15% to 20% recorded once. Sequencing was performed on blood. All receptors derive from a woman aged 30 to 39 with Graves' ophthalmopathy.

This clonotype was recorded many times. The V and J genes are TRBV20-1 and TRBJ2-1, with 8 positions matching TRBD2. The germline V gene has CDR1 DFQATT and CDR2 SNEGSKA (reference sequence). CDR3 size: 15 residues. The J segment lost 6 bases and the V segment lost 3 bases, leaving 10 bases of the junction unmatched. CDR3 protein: CSASSSGTRRNEQFF. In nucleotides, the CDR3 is TGCAGTGCTAGCTCGTCCGGGACTAGACGCAATGAGCAGTTCTTC.

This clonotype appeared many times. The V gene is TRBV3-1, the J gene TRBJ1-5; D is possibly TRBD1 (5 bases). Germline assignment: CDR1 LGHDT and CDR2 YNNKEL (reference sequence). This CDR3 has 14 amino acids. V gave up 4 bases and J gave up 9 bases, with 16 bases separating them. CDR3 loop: CASSPTRVLRPQHF. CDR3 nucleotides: TGTGCCAGCAGCCCTACCAGGGTCCTTAGGCCCCAGCATTTT.

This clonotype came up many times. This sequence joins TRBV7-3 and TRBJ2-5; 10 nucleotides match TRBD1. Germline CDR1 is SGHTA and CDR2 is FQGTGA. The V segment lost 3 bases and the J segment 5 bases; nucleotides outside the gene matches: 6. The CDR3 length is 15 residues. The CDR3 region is CASSLKGQGWETQYF. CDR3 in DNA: TGTGCCAGCAGCTTGAAGGGACAGGGGTGGGAGACCCAGTACTTC. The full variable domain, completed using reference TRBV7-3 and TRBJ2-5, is GAGVSQTPSNKVTEKGKYVELRCDPISGHTALYWYRQSLGQGPEFLIYFQGTGAADDSGLPNDRFFAVRPEGSVSTLKIQRTERGDSAVYLCASSLKGQGWETQYFGPGTRLLVL.

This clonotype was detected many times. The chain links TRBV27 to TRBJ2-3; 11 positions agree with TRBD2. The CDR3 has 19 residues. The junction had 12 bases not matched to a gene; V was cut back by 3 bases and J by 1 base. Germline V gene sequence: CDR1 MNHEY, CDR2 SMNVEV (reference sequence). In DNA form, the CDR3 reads TGTGCCAGCAGTTTCCGGAGAGGGACTAGCGGATGGGGCACAGATACGCAGTATTTT. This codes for CASSFRRGTSGWGTDTQYF.